Shown below are 15 T cell receptor beta chains from a single sample sequenced in a study of T cell responses to AZD1222 COVID-19 vaccine. The data were produced by immunoSEQ multiplex PCR, yet TCRdb's version contains in-frame clones alone and is incomplete. Among 150,000 to 200,000 clones listed, 90% to 95% were seen once. Specimen: peripheral blood, collected on day 0 of AZD1222 vaccination. These receptors were taken from an adult in good health.

This sequence joins TRBV7-2 and TRBJ1-3; D is uncertain. The V and J ends lost 1 base and 4 bases respectively, with 11 bases between them. The germline gives CDR1 SGHTA, CDR2 FQGNSA. CDR3 size: 15 residues. CDR3 sequence: CASSLVGGEGNTIYF. The CDR3 DNA sequence: TGTGCCAGCAGCTTAGTGGGCGGGGAAGGAAACACCATATATTTT.

The chain has TRBV3-1 (or the pseudogene TRBV3-2) and TRBJ2-2, with D tentatively TRBD2 (5 bases). The CDR3 sequence is 15 residues long. CDR1 and CDR2 (germline): LGHDT, YNNKEL (reference sequence). The V end was cut by 2 bases, the J end by 4 bases, with 11 bases between. In nucleotides, the CDR3 is TGTGCCAGCAGCCAATCTTCGGGAATCACCGGGGAGCTGTTTTTT. Protein product: CASSQSSGITGELFF.

The chain joins TRBV11-2 to TRBJ1-2; D is unresolved. CDR3 length equals 14 residues. V was trimmed by 5 bases and J by 2 bases, leaving 12 bases between them. CDR1 and CDR2 (germline): SGHAT, FQNNGV. Here the CDR3 DNA reads TGTGCCAGCAGCCCGCTCGGGGTAAACTATGGCTACACCTTC. It encodes CASSPLGVNYGYTF.

This chain joins TRBV28 and TRBJ2-6; D uncertain. The length of the CDR3 is 13 residues. The germline V gene has CDR1 MDHEN and CDR2 SYDVKM. V shed 6 bases and J shed 2 bases, with 5 bases lying between them. In DNA form, the CDR3 reads TGTGCCAGCAGGTCTGCTGGGGCCAACGTCCTGACTTTC. Its protein product is CASRSAGANVLTF.

This chain links TRBV4-3 with TRBJ1-2; 10 bases agree with TRBD1. The CDR3 covers 15 residues. V was pared by 3 bases and J by 7 bases, with 8 bases of the junction left unmatched. From germline, CDR1 is LGHNA and CDR2 YSLEER. CDR3 coding DNA: TGCGCCAGCAGCCACTCCCGACAGGGGGCTCTTGGCTACACCTTC. Its translation: CASSHSRQGALGYTF.

V gene TRBV18 combines with J gene TRBJ2-7; possibly TRBD1 for D (5 bases). The CDR3 totals 12 residues. Per germline, CDR1 KGHSH and CDR2 LQKENI. V lost 4 bases to trimming and J lost 5 bases, with 9 bases between them. The CDR3 bases are TGTGCCAGCTCACTACCAGGGCACGAGCAGTACTTC. It specifies CASSLPGHEQYF.

This chain links TRBV7-2 with TRBJ1-3; unclear D gene. This CDR3 comprises 13 residues. The V gene lost 5 bases and the J gene lost 4 bases, with 9 bases spanning the gap. Germline CDR1 and CDR2: SGHTA and FQGNSA. The CDR3 here is CASSPVGGNTIYF. The CDR3 DNA is TGTGCCAGCAGCCCGGTGGGGGGAAACACCATATATTTT. Filled out from reference TRBV7-2 and TRBJ1-3, the complete variable domain reads GAGVSQSPSNKVTEKGKDVELRCDPISGHTALYWYRQSLGQGLEFLIYFQGNSAPDKSGLPSDRFSAERTGGSVSTLTIQRTQQEDSAVYLCASSPVGGNTIYFGEGSWLTVV.

This chain links TRBV6-2 or TRBV6-3 with TRBJ2-7; D is unresolved. In germline, CDR1 is MNHEY, CDR2 SVGEGT. The CDR3 consists of 14 residues. Trimming took off 4 bases at V and 0 bases at J, with 10 bases between the two ends. This CDR3 is CASSLGGNSYEQYF. CDR3 DNA: TGTGCCAGCAGTTTGGGTGGAAACTCCTACGAGCAGTACTTC.

The chain combines TRBV6-2 or TRBV6-3 with TRBJ1-1; D is unresolved. Germline CDR1 is MNHEY and CDR2 is SVGEGT. V was cut by 4 bases and J by 5 bases, with 8 bases left in between. CDR3 length: 12 amino acids. Here the CDR3 DNA reads TGTGCCAGCAGTTGGGAGGGAACTGAAGCTTTCTTT. Protein: CASSWEGTEAFF.

The chain joins TRBV6-5 to TRBJ2-7; D remains ambiguous. This CDR3 comprises 13 residues. Per germline, CDR1 MNHEY and CDR2 SVGAGI. V was clipped by 0 bases and J by 7 bases, with 10 bases between them. The CDR3 loop is CASSYSRAGEQYF. In DNA form, the CDR3 reads TGTGCCAGCAGTTACTCAAGGGCCGGGGAGCAGTACTTC.

The rearrangement joins TRBV5-1 to TRBJ2-3; 7 bases are a match to TRBD1. The CDR3 has 16 amino acids. V lost 4 bases and J lost 2; bases outside the gene matches: 10. Germline values: CDR1 SGHRS, CDR2 YFSETQ. CDR3 nucleotide sequence: TGCGCCAGCAGCCGCCGCTCCGGGACAGACACAGATACGCAGTATTTT. Amino acids: CASSRRSGTDTDTQYF.

A word on this clone: At one boundary the junction diverges from the germline segment, which might be a read error. The V call is TRBV5-4, the J call TRBJ2-2; 11 nucleotides match TRBD1. The CDR3 sequence is 12 residues long. Looked up from germline, CDR1 is SGHNT and CDR2 is YYREEE (reference sequence). Here the CDR3 reads CASSFGTGGLFF. The CDR3 nucleotides read TGTGCCAGCAGTTTCGGGACAGGGGGGCTGTTTTTT.

The chain has TRBV28 and TRBJ1-6; D unclear. Looked up from germline, CDR1 is MDHEN and CDR2 is SYDVKM. V shed 7 bases and J shed 11 bases, with 12 bases lying between them. CDR3 length: 12 amino acids. Written as DNA, the CDR3 is TGTGCCAGCAAAGACCCCCGGACACCCCTCCACTTT. Amino acids: CASKDPRTPLHF.

The chain couples TRBV24-1 to TRBJ1-4; 12 bases line up with TRBD1. Germline loops: CDR1 KGHDR, CDR2 SFDVKD. The V gene end was trimmed by 3 bases and the J gene end by 8 bases; junction bases not matched to a gene: 12. The CDR3 is made up of 18 amino acids. The CDR3 DNA reads TGTGCCACCAGTGATGGGACAGGGGGCGACCAGTCTGGAGAAAAACTGTTTTTT. Its translation is CATSDGTGGDQSGEKLFF.

This chain connects TRBV21-1 to TRBJ2-7. TRBV21-1 is annotated as a pseudogene. The CDR3 sequence is 18 residues long. CDR3 sequence (DNA): TGTGCCAGCAGCAAACGCCTTAAGGTGAAGCACGCATCCCACGAGCAGTACTTC. This translates into CASSKRLKVKHASHEQYF.